This T cell receptor beta chain is drawn from a study of blood T cell repertoires in COVID-19. About the study: The United States, Italy and Spain were the sources of the acute and convalescent COVID-19 samples. PBMCs, B-cell-depleted T cells, or T cells provided the cDNA or gDNA that made up the material.

The CDR3 loop spans 15 amino acids. The V end lost 3 bases, the J end lost 1 base, and 10 bases lay between the germline ends. The V gene's germline CDR1 is KGHSH and CDR2 LQKENI. In the original processing: From reference gene primer amplification, estimates of nucleated cell counts were derived. Here immunoSEQ multiplex PCR was the method, and the copy in TCRdb shows in-frame clones only, minus some. V, J and clone size derive from that table, while D and trimming were established from the DNA sequence. The sample shows 58,000 or so clones, roughly four fifths of them seen only once. The material sequenced was peripheral blood. The clonotype originates from a woman aged 80 or older with acute or convalescent COVID-19. The genes are TRBV18 and TRBJ1-5, with TRBD1 as a possible D gene (5 bases). Here the CDR3 DNA reads TGTGCCAGCTCACCGCGGGGGGGAAGCAATCAGCCCCAGCATTTT. Its protein is CASSPRGGSNQPQHF.